The 5 T cell receptor beta chains reported below all come from one sample, sequenced in a study of control samples from healthy donors and cancer patients. Measured with immunoSEQ multiplex PCR; TCRdb has only the in-frame clones, and not every one. Of roughly 88,000 clones listed, 90% to 95% are singletons. The sample was blood. The receptors come from a man in his forties or fifties in good health.

This sequence joins TRBV5-5 and TRBJ2-5, with TRBD1 matching over 8 bases. Germline values: CDR1 SGHKS, CDR2 YYEKEE (reference sequence). The CDR3 runs to 15 residues. Trimming cost V 5 bases and J 2 bases; bases outside gene matches: 8. The CDR3 sequence is CASSRGQAGQETQYF. CDR3 coding DNA: TGTGCCAGCAGTCGGGGACAGGCGGGGCAAGAGACCCAGTACTTC.

The rearrangement joins TRBV2 to TRBJ2-3; either TRBD1 or TRBD2 may supply D (7 bases each). Germline V gene sequence: CDR1 SNHLY, CDR2 FYNNEI. V lost 6 bases and J 3 bases, leaving 16 bases between the germline ends. This CDR3 region has 15 residues. The CDR3 loop is CASSRLQGGTDTQYF. CDR3 DNA sequence: TGTGCCAGCAGCCGACTTCAGGGGGGGACAGATACGCAGTATTTT.

The chain is built from TRBV2 and TRBJ2-5; 9 nucleotides align to TRBD1. CDR1 and CDR2 (germline): SNHLY, FYNNEI. The CDR3 covers 13 residues. V dropped 7 bases and J dropped 7; count of bases not matched to a gene: 7. DNA of the CDR3: TGTGCCAGCACGGCGGGACAGGGAGGGACCCAGTACTTC. As protein: CASTAGQGGTQYF.

The chain carries TRBV11-2 and TRBJ2-7; D perhaps matches TRBD2 (5 bases). Germline V gene sequence: CDR1 SGHAT, CDR2 FQNNGV. The V end was cut by 0 bases, the J end by 2 bases, with 14 bases between. This CDR3 region has 16 residues. The CDR3 is CASSLDLERSPYEQYF. The CDR3 DNA follows: TGTGCCAGCAGCTTAGATCTCGAGCGGTCCCCCTACGAGCAGTACTTC.

The genes are TRBV15 and TRBJ2-3, with 7 bases lining up with TRBD1. This CDR3 contains 16 residues. Germline assignment: CDR1 LNHNV and CDR2 YYDKDF (reference sequence). The J segment lost 0 bases and the V segment lost 0 bases, leaving 3 bases of the junction unmatched. The DNA of the CDR3 is TGTGCCACCAGCAGAGATCCAGGGGGAAGCACAGATACGCAGTATTTT. Translation: CATSRDPGGSTDTQYF.